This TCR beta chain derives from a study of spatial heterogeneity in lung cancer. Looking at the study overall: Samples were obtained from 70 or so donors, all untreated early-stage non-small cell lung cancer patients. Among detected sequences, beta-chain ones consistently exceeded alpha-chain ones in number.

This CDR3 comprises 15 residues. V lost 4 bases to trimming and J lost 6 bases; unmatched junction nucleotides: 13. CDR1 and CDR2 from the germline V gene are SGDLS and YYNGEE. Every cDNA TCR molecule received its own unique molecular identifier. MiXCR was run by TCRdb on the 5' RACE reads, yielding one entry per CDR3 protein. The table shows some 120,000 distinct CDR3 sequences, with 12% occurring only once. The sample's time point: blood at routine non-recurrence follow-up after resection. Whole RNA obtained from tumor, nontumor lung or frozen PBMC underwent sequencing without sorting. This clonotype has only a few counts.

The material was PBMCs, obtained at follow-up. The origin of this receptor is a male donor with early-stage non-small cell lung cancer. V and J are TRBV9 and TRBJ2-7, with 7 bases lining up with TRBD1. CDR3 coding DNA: TGTGCCAGCAGCAAGGGACAGCAGTCTTCTGGCGAGCAGTACTTC. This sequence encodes CASSKGQQSSGEQYF. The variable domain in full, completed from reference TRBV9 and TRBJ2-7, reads DSGVTQTPKHLITATGQRVTLRCSPRSGDLSVYWYQQSLDQGLQFLIQYYNGEERAKGNILERFSAQQFPDLHSELNLSSLELGDSALYFCASSKGQQSSGEQYFGPGTRLTVT.